The 17 T cell receptor beta chains reported below all come from one sample, sequenced in a study of breast tumors, draining lymph nodes, adjacent tissues. TCRdb re-called the multiplex PCR reads through MiXCR, storing one row per CDR3 protein. The sample shows fewer than 80,000 distinct CDR3 sequences, roughly 44% of them seen only once. Material for sequencing was breast tumor tissue. These receptors were obtained from a female donor with breast cancer. Some clones in this sample may be carry-over from other donors' samples.

This clonotype was seen ten or more times. J is TRBJ1-5 and V is TRBV28, with no clear D. The CDR3 is 14 residues long. V was cut by 6 bases and J by 3 bases, with 12 bases left in between. Germline V gene lookup returns CDR1 MDHEN and CDR2 SYDVKM. The DNA of the CDR3 is TGTGCCAGCAGGAACCCAGGTACCAATCAGCCCCAGCATTTT. Translating it yields CASRNPGTNQPQHF.

The chain has TRBV12-3 or TRBV12-4 and TRBJ1-1; 7 positions match TRBD1. With V trimmed by 10 bases and J by 0 bases, 11 bases remained unmatched. The CDR3 spans 15 residues. The CDR3 protein is CANRIKGGLNTEAFF. CDR3 DNA: TGTGCCAACAGGATCAAAGGGGGCTTGAACACTGAAGCTTTCTTT.

This clonotype appeared many times. The chain uses TRBV27 and TRBJ1-6, with D hard to call. This CDR3 spans 12 amino acids. Germline-derived CDR1 and CDR2 are MNHEY and SMNVEV (reference sequence). Trimming took off 9 bases at V and 5 bases at J, with 8 bases between the two ends. The CDR3: CASSYHNSPLHF. The CDR3 coding sequence is TGTGCCAGTTCTTATCATAATTCACCCCTCCACTTT.

The chain uses TRBV11-1 and TRBJ2-7; 7 nucleotides line up with TRBD1. V shed 3 bases, J shed 6 bases, and the junction held 5 bases outside the gene matches. The CDR3 consists of 13 residues. Germline V gene sequence: CDR1 SGHAT, CDR2 FQDESV (reference sequence). The CDR3 loop reads CASSLGQTSEQYF. In DNA form, the CDR3 reads TGTGCCAGCAGCTTGGGACAGACCTCCGAGCAGTACTTC.

A word on this clonotype: This may be a read error, as it is one base from a much larger clone. The gene calls are TRBV16 and TRBJ1-5; unclear D gene. Germline V lookup: CDR1 KGHSY, CDR2 FQNENV. This CDR3 is 16 amino acids long. The V end was cut by 4 bases, the J end by 4 bases, with 17 bases between. CDR3 amino acids: CASSRSWREGNQPQHF. Here the CDR3 DNA reads TGTGCCAGCAGCCGATCGTGGAGGGAAGGGAATCAGCCCCAGCATTTT.

This clonotype was observed many times. CDR3: CASSSEWTAYNSPLHF. The DNA for the CDR3 is TGTGCCAGCAGCTCTGAATGGACGGCTTATAATTCACCCCTCCACTTT. V usage is TRBV11-2 and J usage is TRBJ1-6; D is undetermined. The CDR3 extends over 16 amino acids. Trimming pared 4 bases from V and 4 bases from J, leaving 14 bases between. Per germline, CDR1 SGHAT and CDR2 FQNNGV.

A note on this clonotype: This may come from a read error, since a much larger clone is one base off. V gene TRBV20-1 combines with J gene TRBJ1-5; 9 positions agree with TRBD1. V shed 3 bases and J 9 bases; nucleotides not matched to a gene: 9. Germline-derived CDR1 and CDR2 are DFQATT and SNEGSKA (reference sequence). The CDR3 is made up of 14 amino acids. CDR3 sequence reads: CSASQSTGGPPQHF. In nucleotides, the CDR3 is TGCAGTGCTAGTCAGTCGACAGGGGGTCCGCCCCAGCATTTT.

In this sample, this clonotype turned up a few times. A much more abundant neighbour one base away suggests this may be a read error. The chain recombines TRBV6-1 with TRBJ1-5; D is ambiguous. Trimming cost V 6 bases and J 3 bases, with 15 bases left between them. The CDR3 is 15 residues long. Germline V gives CDR1 MNHNS, CDR2 SASEGT. The CDR3 sequence is CASRPDTNYNQPQHF. Written as DNA, the CDR3 is TGTGCCAGCAGACCCGACACGAACTACAATCAGCCCCAGCATTTT.

At least ten counts were recorded for this clonotype. The chain employs TRBV19 and TRBJ2-3, with 8 bases fitting TRBD2. The CDR3 covers 16 residues. CDR1 is LNHDA, CDR2 SQIVND, per germline (reference sequence). V shed 5 bases, J shed 0 bases, and the junction held 7 bases outside the gene matches. CDR3 sequence (DNA): TGTGCCAGTAGTCCGCCCGGGAGGGCTAGCACAGATACGCAGTATTTT. Its protein product is CASSPPGRASTDTQYF. The full variable domain, completed using reference TRBV19 and TRBJ2-3, is DGGITQSPKYLFRKEGQNVTLSCEQNLNHDAMYWYRQDPGQGLRLIYYSQIVNDFQKGDIAEGYSVSREKKESFPLTVTSAQKNPTAFYLCASSPPGRASTDTQYFGPGTRLTVL.

This clonotype was seen many times. The chain recombines TRBV10-3 with TRBJ2-2; 7 nucleotides match TRBD1. The ends lost 11 bases at V and 7 bases at J; junction bases unmatched: 13. The CDR3 extends over 14 amino acids. Germline V gene lookup returns CDR1 ENHRY and CDR2 SYGVKD. The CDR3 sequence is CACRDSTRGGELFF. CDR3 nucleotide sequence: TGTGCCTGCCGGGACAGCACACGGGGCGGGGAGCTGTTTTTT.

This clonotype occurred a few times. A much larger clonotype is one base distant, so this may be a read error. J is TRBJ2-1 and V is TRBV7-3, with D perhaps TRBD1 (5 bases). The CDR3 sequence is 16 residues long. Germline assignment: CDR1 SGHTA and CDR2 FQGTGA. The CDR3 reads CARSPWGSHSYNEQFF. CDR3 bases: TGTGCCCGCAGCCCTTGGGGCAGCCATTCCTACAATGAGCAGTTCTTC. The variable domain in full, with the rest retrieved from reference TRBV7-3 and TRBJ2-1, is GAGVSQTPSNKVTEKGKYVELRCDPISGHTALYWYRQSLGQGPEFLIYFQGTGAADDSGLPNDRFFAVRPEGSVSTLKIQRTERGDSAVYLCARSPWGSHSYNEQFFGPGTRLTVL.

The V and J genes are TRBV19 and TRBJ1-5; the D gene is possibly TRBD1 (5 bases). The CDR3 is 15 residues long. The V gene's germline CDR1 is LNHDA and CDR2 SQIVND (reference sequence). The V end was cut by 2 bases, the J end by 6 bases, with 14 bases between. As DNA, the CDR3 is TGTGCCAGTAGTATAAGGGCGGGGGTGGGTCAGCCCCAGCATTTT. Translating gives CASSIRAGVGQPQHF.

This clonotype has at least ten counts. The J gene is TRBJ1-4, the V gene TRBV11-2; D might be TRBD1 (6 bases). Trimming took 6 bases from V and 8 from J, leaving 16 bases between them. CDR1 is SGHAT, CDR2 FQNNGV, per germline. CDR3 length: 14 residues. DNA for the CDR3: TGTGCCAGCAGTAAAGACAGGTCGCAAGAAAAACTGTTTTTT. Encoded protein: CASSKDRSQEKLFF.

This clonotype showed up many times. The chain is built from TRBV20-1 and TRBJ2-3, with 8 bases aligning to TRBD2. V lost 3 bases, J lost 1 base, and 3 bases stayed unmatched. The CDR3 runs to 14 residues. The germline V gene has CDR1 DFQATT and CDR2 SNEGSKA (reference sequence). CDR3 protein: CSASRSGGTDTQYF. In nucleotides, the CDR3 is TGCAGTGCTAGCCGTAGCGGGGGCACAGATACGCAGTATTTT.

The J gene is TRBJ1-2, the V gene TRBV12-3 or TRBV12-4; D remains unclear. V lost 6 bases and J lost 12, with 17 bases in between. The CDR3 contains 12 residues. The CDR3 DNA is TGTGCCAGCAGGCCAGGCAACTCTGGAAACACCTTC. Protein product: CASRPGNSGNTF.

Here the CDR3 reads CAISDWTGFQPQHF. The CDR3 bases are TGTGCCATCAGTGACTGGACAGGGTTTCAGCCCCAGCATTTT. The gene calls are TRBV10-3 and TRBJ1-5; 8 bases fit TRBD1. V was pared by 3 bases and J by 6 bases, with 4 bases of the junction left unmatched. This CDR3 is built from 14 residues. Germline CDR1 reads ENHRY; CDR2 reads SYGVKD.

This clonotype occurred many times. The V and J genes are TRBV6-6 and TRBJ2-7; 16 bases are shared with TRBD2. The CDR3 loop spans 16 amino acids. The germline CDR1 and CDR2 sequences are MNHNY and SVGAGI (reference sequence). V dropped 0 bases and J dropped 7; count of bases not matched to a gene: 3. The DNA for the CDR3 is TGTGCCAGCAGTTACTCGAAGGGACTAGCGGGAGGGGAGCAGTACTTC. Translated: CASSYSKGLAGGEQYF.